This T cell receptor (beta chain) came from a study of blood T cell repertoires in COVID-19. Looking at the study overall: Whether acute or convalescent, the COVID-19 samples came from the United States, Italy and Spain. The cDNA or gDNA used as material had been derived from T cells, B-cell-depleted T cells, or PBMCs.

Authors' data handling: Researchers report that nucleated cell counts were estimated from reference gene primer amplification. Using immunoSEQ multiplex PCR, the repertoire was profiled, and TCRdb retains in-frame clones only, with some absent. V, J and clone size derive from that table, while D and trimming were established from the DNA sequence. The sample includes around 620,000 clones, around 89% seen only once; the top ten take roughly 0.26%. This CDR3 region has 12 residues. Trimming removed 7 bases at V and 8 bases at J, with 14 bases between. Germline CDR1 is SQVTM and CDR2 is ANQGSEA. Specimen: peripheral blood. The TCR was taken from a woman under 30 with acute or convalescent COVID-19. The genes are TRBV29-1 and TRBJ2-2; D might be TRBD1 (6 bases). The CDR3 protein is CSAYRVAGELFF. Here the CDR3 DNA reads TGCAGCGCCTACAGGGTTGCAGGGGAGCTGTTTTTT.